This is a list of T cell receptor beta chains from one sample in a study of T cell repertoires in cytomegalovirus infection. No antigen has been identified for these receptors. TCRdb processed the reads anew with MiXCR; each CDR3 protein has one entry. The data show about 130,000 distinct CDR3 sequences, with under 30% seen just once and almost 35% held by the top ten. The specimen sequenced was PBMCs, sequenced either directly or after in vitro stimulation (not recorded which). These receptors were obtained from a human donor in good health (CMV status not recorded). Some clones in this sample may be carry-over from other donors' samples. Both conserved end residues are part of each CDR3.

V	J	CDR3
TRBV19	TRBJ2-1	CASSNPGPGEQFF
TRBV18	TRBJ2-5	CASSPGATMETQYF
TRBV6-1	TRBJ2-1	CASSGGTGDEQFF
TRBV11-2	TRBJ2-2	CASSWGASGNTGELFF
TRBV5-6	TRBJ2-1	CASRTGFWNNEQFF
TRBV6-8	TRBJ1-5	CASSYDGYSNQPQHF
TRBV2	TRBJ1-4	CASSEVGTSNEKLFF
TRBV15	TRBJ2-3	CATRNPGRVSTDTQYF
TRBV7-9	TRBJ2-1	CASSLAGTSGEQFF
TRBV6-2/TRBV6-3	TRBJ2-1	CASRASGVSYNEQFF
TRBV7-4	TRBJ2-6	CASSSEGTGANVLTF
TRBV19	TRBJ2-1	CASSMFDWRGEQFF
TRBV7-8	TRBJ2-5	CASNSVLETQYF
TRBV30	TRBJ1-1	CAWSSGGQYTEAFF
TRBV20-1	TRBJ1-2	CSARVPEGYGYTF
TRBV10-3	TRBJ2-1	CAIMGLAANEQFF
TRBV9	TRBJ1-5	CASSVGGQGNQPQHF
TRBV6-2/TRBV6-3	TRBJ2-1	CASSYTLPGQGKNEQFF
TRBV19	TRBJ1-2	CASAIGQAGGNYGYTF
TRBV5-6	TRBJ2-3	CASSLSKGADTQYF
TRBV23-1	TRBJ1-5	CASSSGGQFQPQHF
TRBV7-2	TRBJ1-5	CASRGTVGQPQHF
TRBV11-3	TRBJ1-4	CASSLETGARRGEKLFF
TRBV7-2	TRBJ1-6	CASSLEKVVNSPLHF
TRBV28	TRBJ2-3	CASSYRLVYADTQYF
TRBV4-1	TRBJ2-1	CASSQDRDTFEQFF
TRBV7-2	TRBJ2-3	CASSSQTGTDTQYF
TRBV7-2	TRBJ2-1	CASSLDYNNEQFF
TRBV24-1	TRBJ1-5	CATSDATGSNQPQHF
TRBV7-2	TRBJ1-4	CASSSTNEKLFF
TRBV2	TRBJ1-2	CASSETGALKGYTF
TRBV29-1	TRBJ1-3	CSVSWGLNGNTIYF
TRBV27	TRBJ2-2	CASSLSSKGALRTIFTGELFF
TRBV7-9	TRBJ1-1	CASSLLGSSHEAFF
TRBV11-3	TRBJ2-3	CASSTGTSGKGGDTQYF
TRBV27	TRBJ1-2	CASTKIPGQGNYGYTF
TRBV20-1	TRBJ2-1	CSAEWLAGGAGRDSNEQFF
TRBV6-1	TRBJ2-5	CASNSDYQETQYF
TRBV7-2	TRBJ2-5	CASSPVGSGGETQYF
TRBV7-6	TRBJ2-3	CASSPGLAGRTSTDTQYF
TRBV6-5	TRBJ1-5	CASSPLGQGGQPQHF
TRBV7-2	TRBJ2-1	CASSLGRGTWREGYNEQFF
TRBV5-5	TRBJ2-3	CASSLFAGGVTKDTQYF
TRBV7-2	TRBJ2-1	CASSLTRGGYQNEQFF
TRBV5-1	TRBJ2-3	CASSLTGGTGGTDTQYF
TRBV7-2	TRBJ2-7	CASSLQLDSGEQYF
TRBV5-1	TRBJ2-7	CASSLGQDYEQYF
TRBV29-1	TRBJ2-2	CSVGGLAASNTGELFF
TRBV19	TRBJ1-6	CASRPLTGAGGSPLHF